The source of this TCR beta chain is a study of T cell responses to AZD1222 COVID-19 vaccine. Method: immunoSEQ multiplex PCR; TCRdb's copy keeps in-frame clones and lacks some. The repertoire holds around 65,000 clones, with around four fifths as singletons. To note about this clone: Its target is not known.

The CDR3 spans 14 residues. Study observations and caveats: The CD4 TCRs associated with vaccination extended across spike and predominated at 160-218 and 743-854. Donors skewed white British and female; clonal diversity was possibly underestimated. Among AZD1222 vaccinees, only six or seven were seropositive at baseline.

The receptor's source is an adult who received the AZD1222 COVID-19 vaccine. This chain uses TRBV21-1 with TRBJ2-3; the D call TRBD2 from the table was never checked on the DNA. TRBV21-1 is marked as a pseudogene. The sequencing here drew on peripheral blood, taken 28 days after the second AZD1222 dose. The CDR3 DNA reads as TGTGCCAGCAGCCCATGGAAAGAGGCAGATACGCAGTATTTT. Its translation is CASSPWKEADTQYF.